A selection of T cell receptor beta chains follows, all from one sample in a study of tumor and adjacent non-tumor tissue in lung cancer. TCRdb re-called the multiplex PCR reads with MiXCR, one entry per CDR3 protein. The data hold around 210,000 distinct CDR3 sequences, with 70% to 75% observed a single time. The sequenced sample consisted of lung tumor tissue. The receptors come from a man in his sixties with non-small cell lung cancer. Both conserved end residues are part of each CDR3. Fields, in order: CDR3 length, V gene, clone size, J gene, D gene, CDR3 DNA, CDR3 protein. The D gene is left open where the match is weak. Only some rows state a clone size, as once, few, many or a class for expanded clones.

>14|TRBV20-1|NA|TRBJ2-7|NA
TGCAGTGCTTCCCGTGACAGACGAACCTACGAGCAGTACTTC
CSASRDRRTYEQYF
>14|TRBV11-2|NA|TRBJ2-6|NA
TGCGCCAGCAGTCCTATCTTTTGGGCCAACGTCATGACTTTC
CASSPIFWANVMTF
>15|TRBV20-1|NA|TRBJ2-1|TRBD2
TGCAGTGCTGACTCAGCGGGAGTGCCGTGCAATGAACAGTTCTTC
CSADSAGVPCNEQFF
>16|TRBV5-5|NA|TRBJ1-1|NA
TGCGCCAGCAACTTCGGAGTATCGATTATGAACACTGAAGCTTTCTTT
CASNFGVSIMNTEAFF
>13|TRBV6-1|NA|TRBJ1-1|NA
TGTGCCAACAGTCTTTTCCGGAACACTGAAGCTTTCTTT
CANSLFRNTEAFF
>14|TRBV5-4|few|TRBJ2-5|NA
TGTGCCAGCAGCTTCTATCAGGGGCAAGAGACCCAGTACTTC
CASSFYQGQETQYF
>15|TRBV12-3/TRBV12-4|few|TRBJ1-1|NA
TGTGCCAGCAGTTTAATGGCGACATCGAACACTGAAGCTTTCTTT
CASSLMATSNTEAFF
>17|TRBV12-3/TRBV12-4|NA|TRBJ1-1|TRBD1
TGTGCCAGCAGCCCAAGGGGACAGGGAGTTTCGAACACTGATGCTTTCTTT
CASSPRGQGVSNTDAFF
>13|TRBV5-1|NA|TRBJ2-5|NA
TGCGCCAGCCGCAGTGGGGCCCGGGAGACCCAGTACTTC
CASRSGARETQYF
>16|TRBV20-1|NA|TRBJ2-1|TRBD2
TGCAATGCTAGAATTCCGGGACTAGCGGGAGACCATGAGCAGTTCTTC
CNARIPGLAGDHEQFF
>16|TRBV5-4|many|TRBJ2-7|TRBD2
TGTGCCAGCAGCTTGGCTCTGCAGCGGGAGACGAGAGAGCAGTACTTC
CASSLALQRETREQYF
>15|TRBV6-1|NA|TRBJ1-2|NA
TGTGCCAGCAGTGGGGGGATAGGGTGGACCGTGGACTACACCTTC
CASSGGIGWTVDYTF
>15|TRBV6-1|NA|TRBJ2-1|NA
TGTGCCAGTAGTGGGCAGGAAGCCTGGTCGGTGGAGCAGTTCTTC
CASSGQEAWSVEQFF
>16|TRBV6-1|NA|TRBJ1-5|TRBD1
TGTGCCAGCACAATGCAAAGGACAGGGGACCGGGTACCCCAGCATTTT
CASTMQRTGDRVPQHF
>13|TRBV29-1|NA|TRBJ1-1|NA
TGCTGCGTTTTACCCAGGGCCAACACTGAAGCTTTCTTT
CCVLPRANTEAFF
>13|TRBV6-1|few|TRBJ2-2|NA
TGTGCCAGCAGGGGAAGTATCACCGGGGAGCTGTTTTTT
CASRGSITGELFF
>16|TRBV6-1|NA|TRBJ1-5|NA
TGTGCCATCACCGACCGAGGATGGGTTGGCAATCAGCCCCAGCATTTT
CAITDRGWVGNQPQHF
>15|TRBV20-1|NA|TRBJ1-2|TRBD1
TGCAGTGCTAGAGACATACAGGGGGCTAACCATGGCTACAGCTTC
CSARDIQGANHGYSF
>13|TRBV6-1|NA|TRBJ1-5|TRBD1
TGTGCCAACAGTGAACAGGGGAGGCAGTCCCAGCATTTT
CANSEQGRQSQHF